There are many counts of the clone carrying this T cell receptor beta chain. The antigen is not known. This CDR3 contains 14 residues. V gave up 5 bases and J gave up 5 bases, with 12 bases separating them. This sample stems from a study of regulatory T cells in long-lasting Graves disease. Study-wide points: Persistent disease was associated with favored TRBV28 usage and with favored use of TRBJ1-2 and TRBJ2-5. Newly diagnosed Graves' patients had higher TCR diversity than persistent ones.

iRepertoire HTBI primers and Arm-PCR of CDR3 regions built TCR beta libraries. TCRdb recomputed calls from the multiplex PCR reads with MiXCR, one row per CDR3 protein. The table shows approximately 540,000 distinct CDR3 sequences, with more than 10% occurring only once. Time point specified: newly diagnosed GD, antithyroid drugs for less than 3 months. Making the TCR library involved RNA that had been extracted from PBMCs. The source of the patients was an endocrinology department in Xi'an, China. These data are also associated with another study on T cells in Graves' hyperthyroidism and ophthalmopathy. That work states: The HTBI set primed first-round TCR CDR3 RT-PCR.

V gene TRBV12-3 or TRBV12-4 combines with J gene TRBJ1-4; TRBD1 is a possible D gene (5 bases). Sequenced here: peripheral blood mononuclear cells (PBMCs), sampled at new diagnosis, from a patient treated with antithyroid drugs. This TCR came from a woman younger than 45 with Graves disease. CDR3 sequence reads: CASSARDLNEKLFF. The CDR3 coding sequence is TGTGCCAGCAGTGCCCGGGACCTAAATGAAAAACTGTTTTTT.